The clone carrying this TCR beta chain was observed once. Between the trimmed V and J ends, which lost 0 bases and 0 bases, there was a span of 7 bases. Looked up from germline, CDR1 is SGHNT and CDR2 is YYREEE (reference sequence). This CDR3 region has 15 residues. This sample stems from a study of blood T cell repertoires in COVID-19. Study-wide context: The United States, Italy and Spain supplied acute and convalescent COVID-19 samples.

Authors' analysis steps: Researchers report that nucleated cell counts were estimated from reference gene primer amplification. Profiled with immunoSEQ multiplex PCR; TCRdb holds only in-frame clones, not every one. Clone size and the V and J calls come from that table; the DNA yielded D and trimming. This sample has fewer than 300,000 clones, with under 90% found just once. The sample taken for sequencing was peripheral blood. The chain couples TRBV5-4 to TRBJ2-1; tentatively, D is TRBD1 (5 bases). The TCR was taken from a woman younger than 35 with acute or convalescent COVID-19. The CDR3 DNA follows: TGTGCCAGCAGCTTGGGCGACAGCTCCTACAATGAGCAGTTCTTC. Translating gives CASSLGDSSYNEQFF.